This section outlines one T cell receptor beta chain sequence together with its context. The sample belongs to a study of T cell changes during pregnancy in multiple sclerosis. Sequencing used immunoSEQ multiplex PCR; TCRdb keeps in-frame clones, though not all of them. This table holds around 38,000 clones, 80% to 95% found once. The CDR3 totals 14 residues. V lost 6 bases and J lost 2, with 13 bases in between. Germline CDR1 and CDR2: SGHAT and FQDESV (reference sequence). The receptor was derived from a female donor in good health, enrolled as a control in a pregnancy study. Here the sequenced sample was CD4+ T cells from peripheral blood mononuclear cells, taken in the third trimester of pregnancy. The chain carries TRBV11-1 and TRBJ2-5; D perhaps matches TRBD2 (5 bases). CDR3 nucleotides: TGTGCCAGCAGTCCCGGTCGGACTCAAGAGACCCAGTACTTC. Protein sequence: CASSPGRTQETQYF.